This TCR beta chain emerged from a study of early T cells in non-severe SARS-CoV-2 infection. TCRdb itself ran the 5' RACE reads through MiXCR, one entry per CDR3 protein. The data show some 76,000 distinct CDR3 sequences, roughly an eighth seen once. Deletions cut 0 bases from V and 0 bases from J, with 9 bases between. Germline-derived CDR1 and CDR2 are SGHNT and YYREEE (reference sequence). The CDR3 totals 16 residues. The sequence derives from an adult who was a healthcare worker with PCR-confirmed SARS-CoV-2 infection or an uninfected control (not recorded which). The chain combines TRBV5-4 with TRBJ2-2; D is uncertain. The sample comprised whole blood. The CDR3 DNA follows: TGTGCCAGCAGCTTGGCCCGTATTGCGAACACCGGGGAGCTGTTTTTT. Translated, it gives CASSLARIANTGELFF.